A single T cell receptor beta chain is shown here with its context. Its antigen is undetermined. This entry comes from a study of cytomegalovirus exposure and HLA in healthy donors. Broader study findings: The authors later found TCR association rates varying by HLA locus, with DRB1 most and HLA-C fewest.

Germline V gene data show CDR1 as SGHAT and CDR2 as FQDESV (reference sequence). The ends were cut back, 5 bases at V and 0 bases at J, with 7 bases in the middle. The CDR3 loop spans 14 amino acids. The primer mix had 60 Vbeta and 13 Jbeta primers. Produced via immunoSEQ multiplex PCR; TCRdb's table is partial and in-frame only. The sample shows roughly 130,000 clones, approximately 79% of them seen only once. The chain carries TRBV11-1 and TRBJ1-4, with D unclear. Source material: PBMCs. This receptor was taken from a young man in good health and CMV-seronegative. The CDR3 coding sequence is TGTGCCAGCAGCCGGTATGCAACTAATGAAAAACTGTTTTTT. Its protein is CASSRYATNEKLFF.